A single T cell receptor beta chain is shown here with its context. All enrollees were about 18 to 100 years old and from some 24 US areas. The source of the sample is a study of blood T cell repertoires in COVID-19. As for the study in general: From the United States, Italy and Spain came samples of acute and convalescent COVID-19.

Authors' analysis steps: From reference gene primer amplification, estimates of nucleated cell counts were derived. Clones were sequenced by immunoSEQ multiplex PCR, and TCRdb holds only the in-frame ones, with some missing. The V and J calls and the clone size are those of that table, but D and trimming were determined from the DNA. The repertoire consists of some 270,000 clones, with approximately 91% occurring once and the leading ten covering about 1.8%. V trimming: 7 bases; J trimming: 0 bases; junction bases outside the gene matches: 4. CDR1 and CDR2 (germline): SGHDT, YYEEEE. This CDR3 has 14 amino acids.

Sequenced: PBMCs or T cells enriched from blood (not recorded which). The chain links TRBV5-6 to TRBJ2-7; TRBD2 agrees at 10 bases. This TCR was recovered from a woman in her thirties or forties who had recovered from COVID-19. The CDR3 is CASFASGGSYEQYF. The CDR3 DNA is TGTGCCAGCTTCGCTAGCGGGGGCTCCTACGAGCAGTACTTC.